These 2 T cell receptor beta chains originate from one sample sequenced in a study of T cells after yellow fever vaccination. Via MiXCR, TCRdb re-called the 5' RACE reads, giving one row per CDR3 protein. Among a few hundred thousand distinct CDR3 sequences listed, approximately 10% were seen once. Sequenced here: PBMCs, sampled on the day of the first yellow fever vaccination. The source of these receptors is a man aged 18 to 30 who received the YFV17D yellow fever vaccine.

The V and J genes are TRBV4-3 and TRBJ1-1, with 7 nucleotides matching TRBD1. Germline V gene lookup returns CDR1 LGHNA and CDR2 YSLEER. The CDR3 has 15 residues. V trimming: 3 bases; J trimming: 2 bases; junction bases outside the gene matches: 6. The CDR3 DNA is TGCGCCAGCAGCCAGGCTTGGACAGGCAACACTGAAGCTTTCTTT. Protein: CASSQAWTGNTEAFF.

The chain is built from TRBV9 and TRBJ2-5, with 10 bases lining up with TRBD2. From germline, CDR1 is SGDLS and CDR2 YYNGEE. V lost 2 bases to trimming and J lost 5 bases; unmatched junction nucleotides: 3. This CDR3 has 14 amino acids. CDR3 residues: CASSVLLAGETQYF. The CDR3 DNA reads TGTGCCAGCAGCGTCTTACTAGCGGGGGAGACCCAGTACTTC.